This T cell receptor (beta chain) is from a study of long-term antiretroviral therapy in people with HIV. A note on this clone: The antigen is not known.

Study-wide findings and caveats: HIV repertoires spanned narrower CDR3 length ranges than controls. Clonal populations expanded prior to ART predominated within the repertoire at all time points. Although diversity increased after ART, it remained lower than in transplant donor controls.

Germline V lookup: CDR1 MGHDK, CDR2 SYGVNS. This CDR3 contains 14 residues. V was shortened by 1 base and J by 7 bases, with 12 bases between the two germline ends. Survey level was the resolution at which the v3.0 immunoSEQ assay ran. The protocol was immunoSEQ multiplex PCR, while the TCRdb copy is restricted to in-frame clones and leaves out a portion. The sample has 25,000 to 35,000 clones, around four fifths seen once. This clonotype was sampled from a man aged 30 to 39 with HIV. The source was unsorted PBMCs, collected 2.8 years after starting antiretroviral therapy. This chain connects TRBV25-1 to TRBJ2-3; possible D gene TRBD2, 5 bases. The CDR3 is CASSESARGNTQYF. The DNA for the CDR3 is TGTGCCAGCAGTGAATCGGCACGGGGAAATACGCAGTATTTT.